Detailed here is one T cell receptor (beta chain). Profiling relied on immunoSEQ multiplex PCR, and the TCRdb table lists in-frame clones only, not all of them. This sample has about 160,000 clones, with around 90% found just once. The data derive from a study of control samples from healthy donors and cancer patients. CDR3 size: 14 residues. The V segment lost 0 bases and the J segment 8 bases; nucleotides outside the gene matches: 5. Germline values: CDR1 SGHRS, CDR2 YFSETQ. The chain combines TRBV5-1 with TRBJ1-1; TRBD1 matches at 9 bases. The source of this sequence is a man aged 25 to 40 in good health. What was sequenced was blood. This CDR3 reads CASSLAGQGSEAFF. The CDR3 coding sequence is TGCGCCAGCAGCTTGGCCGGACAGGGGTCGGAAGCTTTCTTT.